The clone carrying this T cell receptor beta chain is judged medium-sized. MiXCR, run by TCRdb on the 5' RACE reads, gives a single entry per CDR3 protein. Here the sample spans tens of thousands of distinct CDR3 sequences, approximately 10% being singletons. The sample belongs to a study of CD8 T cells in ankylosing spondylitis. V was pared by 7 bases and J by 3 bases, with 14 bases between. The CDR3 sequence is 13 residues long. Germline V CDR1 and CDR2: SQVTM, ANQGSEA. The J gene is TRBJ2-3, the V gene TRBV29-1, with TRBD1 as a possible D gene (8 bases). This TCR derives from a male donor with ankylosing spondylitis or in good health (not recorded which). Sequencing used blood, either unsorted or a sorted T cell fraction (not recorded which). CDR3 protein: CSAKQGGTDTQYF. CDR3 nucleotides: TGCAGCGCCAAACAGGGGGGGACAGATACGCAGTATTTT.